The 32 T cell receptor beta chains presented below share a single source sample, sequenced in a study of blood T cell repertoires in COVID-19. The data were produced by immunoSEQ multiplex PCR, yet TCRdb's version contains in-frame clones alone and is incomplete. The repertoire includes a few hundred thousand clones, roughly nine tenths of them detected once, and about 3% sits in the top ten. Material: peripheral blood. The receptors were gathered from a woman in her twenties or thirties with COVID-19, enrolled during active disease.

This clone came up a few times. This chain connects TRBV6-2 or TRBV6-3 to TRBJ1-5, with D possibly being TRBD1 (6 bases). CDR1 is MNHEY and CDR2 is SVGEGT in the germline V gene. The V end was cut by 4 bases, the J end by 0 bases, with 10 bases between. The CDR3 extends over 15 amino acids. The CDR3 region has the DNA TGTGCCAGCAGTTGGCAGGGGAATAGCAATCAGCCCCAGCATTTT. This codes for CASSWQGNSNQPQHF.

DNA for the CDR3: TGCGCCAGCAGCCAGGCAGGGTACACCGGGGAGCTGTTTTTT. This translates into CASSQAGYTGELFF. V and J are TRBV4-3 and TRBJ2-2; D possibly corresponds to TRBD1 (5 bases). Germline CDR1 and CDR2: LGHNA and YSLEER. This CDR3 is 14 amino acids long. V lost 3 bases and J 3 bases, leaving 8 bases between the germline ends.

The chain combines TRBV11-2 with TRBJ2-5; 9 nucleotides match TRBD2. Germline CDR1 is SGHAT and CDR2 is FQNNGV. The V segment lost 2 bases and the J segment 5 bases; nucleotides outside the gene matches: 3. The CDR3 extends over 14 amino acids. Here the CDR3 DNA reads TGTGCCAGCAGCTTACGCGGGGGGGCTGAGACCCAGTACTTC. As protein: CASSLRGGAETQYF.

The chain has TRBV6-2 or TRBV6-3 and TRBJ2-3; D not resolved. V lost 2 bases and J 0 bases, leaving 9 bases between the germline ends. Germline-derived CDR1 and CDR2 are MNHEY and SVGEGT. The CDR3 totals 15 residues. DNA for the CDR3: TGTGCCAGCAGTTACGGCCTCGGGAGCACAGATACGCAGTATTTT. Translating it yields CASSYGLGSTDTQYF.

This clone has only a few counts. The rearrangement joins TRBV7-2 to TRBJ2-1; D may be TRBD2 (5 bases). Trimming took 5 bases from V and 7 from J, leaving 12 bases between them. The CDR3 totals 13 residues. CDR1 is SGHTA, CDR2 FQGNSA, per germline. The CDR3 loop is CASSEAPGNEQFF. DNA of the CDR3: TGTGCCAGCAGCGAAGCTCCGGGGAATGAGCAGTTCTTC.

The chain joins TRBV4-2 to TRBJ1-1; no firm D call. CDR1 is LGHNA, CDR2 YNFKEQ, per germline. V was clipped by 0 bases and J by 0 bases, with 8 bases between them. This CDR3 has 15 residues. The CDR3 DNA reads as TGTGCCAGCAGCCAAGAAGAACAACTGAACACTGAAGCTTTCTTT. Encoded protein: CASSQEEQLNTEAFF.

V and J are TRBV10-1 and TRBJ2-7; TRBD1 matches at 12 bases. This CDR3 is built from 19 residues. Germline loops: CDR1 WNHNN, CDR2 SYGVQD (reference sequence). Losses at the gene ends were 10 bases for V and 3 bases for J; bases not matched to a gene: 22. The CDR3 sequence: CATRTSPHTGTGGVYEQYV. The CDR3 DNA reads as TGCGCCACCCGTACGAGCCCCCACACCGGGACAGGGGGCGTCTACGAGCAGTACGTC.

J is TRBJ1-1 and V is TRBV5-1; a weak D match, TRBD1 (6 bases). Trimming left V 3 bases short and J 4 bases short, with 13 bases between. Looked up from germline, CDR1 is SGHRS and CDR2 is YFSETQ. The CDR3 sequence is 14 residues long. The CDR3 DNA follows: TGCGCCAGCAGCTCAGAGCAGGGGACCACTGAAGCTTTCTTT. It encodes CASSSEQGTTEAFF. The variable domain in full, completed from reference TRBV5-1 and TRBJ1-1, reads KAGVTQTPRYLIKTRGQQVTLSCSPISGHRSVSWYQQTPGQGLQFLFEYFSETQRNKGNFPGRFSGRQFSNSRSEMNVSTLELGDSALYLCASSSEQGTTEAFFGQGTRLTVV.

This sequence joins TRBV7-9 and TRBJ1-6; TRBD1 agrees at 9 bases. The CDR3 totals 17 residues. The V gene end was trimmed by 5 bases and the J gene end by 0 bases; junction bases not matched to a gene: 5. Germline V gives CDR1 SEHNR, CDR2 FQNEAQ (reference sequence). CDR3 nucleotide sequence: TGTGCCAGCAGCCTAGGACAGGGGAGCTCCTATAATTCACCCCTCCACTTT. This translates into CASSLGQGSSYNSPLHF.

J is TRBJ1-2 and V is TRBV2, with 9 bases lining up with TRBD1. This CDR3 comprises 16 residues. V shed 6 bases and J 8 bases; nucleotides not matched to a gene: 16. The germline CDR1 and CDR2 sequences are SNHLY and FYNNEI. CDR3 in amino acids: CASRLDRGPPRDGYTF. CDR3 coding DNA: TGTGCCAGCAGATTGGACAGGGGCCCCCCAAGGGACGGCTACACCTTC.

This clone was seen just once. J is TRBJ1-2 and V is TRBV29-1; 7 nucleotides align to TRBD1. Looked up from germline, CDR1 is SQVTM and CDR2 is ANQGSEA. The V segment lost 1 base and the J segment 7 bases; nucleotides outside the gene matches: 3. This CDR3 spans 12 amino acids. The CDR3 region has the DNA TGCAGCGTTGAAGGAGGGGGCGGTGGCTACACCTTC. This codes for CSVEGGGGGYTF.

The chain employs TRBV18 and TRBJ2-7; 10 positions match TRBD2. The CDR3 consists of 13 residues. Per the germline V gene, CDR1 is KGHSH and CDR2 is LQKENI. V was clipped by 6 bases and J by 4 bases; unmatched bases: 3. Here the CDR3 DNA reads TGTGCCAGCTCGTCTAGCGGGAGTTACGAGCAGTACGTC. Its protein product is CASSSSGSYEQYV.

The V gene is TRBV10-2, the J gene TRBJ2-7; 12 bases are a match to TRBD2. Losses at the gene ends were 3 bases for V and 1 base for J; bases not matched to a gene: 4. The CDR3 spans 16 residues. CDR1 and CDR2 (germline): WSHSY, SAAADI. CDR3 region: CASSDLLAGGSYEQYV. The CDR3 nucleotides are TGCGCCAGCAGTGACCTACTAGCGGGAGGATCCTACGAGCAGTACGTC.

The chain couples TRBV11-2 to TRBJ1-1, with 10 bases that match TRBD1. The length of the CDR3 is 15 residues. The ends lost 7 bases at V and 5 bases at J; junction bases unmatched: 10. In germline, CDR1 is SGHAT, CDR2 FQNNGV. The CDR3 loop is CASTGQGDMMTEAFF. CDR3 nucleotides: TGTGCCAGCACCGGACAGGGGGATATGATGACTGAAGCTTTCTTT.

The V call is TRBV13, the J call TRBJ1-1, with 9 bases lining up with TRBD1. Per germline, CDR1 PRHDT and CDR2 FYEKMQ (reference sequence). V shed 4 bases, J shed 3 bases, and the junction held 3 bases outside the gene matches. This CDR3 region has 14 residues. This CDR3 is CASSWDRADTEAFF. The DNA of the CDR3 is TGTGCCAGCAGCTGGGACAGGGCTGACACTGAAGCTTTCTTT.

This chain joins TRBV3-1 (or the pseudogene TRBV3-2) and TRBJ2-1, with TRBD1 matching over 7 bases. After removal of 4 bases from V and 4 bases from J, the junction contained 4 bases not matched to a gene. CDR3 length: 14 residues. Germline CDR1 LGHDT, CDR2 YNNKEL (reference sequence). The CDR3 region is CASSPLTGYNEQFF. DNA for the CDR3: TGTGCCAGCAGCCCCTTGACAGGGTACAATGAGCAGTTCTTC.

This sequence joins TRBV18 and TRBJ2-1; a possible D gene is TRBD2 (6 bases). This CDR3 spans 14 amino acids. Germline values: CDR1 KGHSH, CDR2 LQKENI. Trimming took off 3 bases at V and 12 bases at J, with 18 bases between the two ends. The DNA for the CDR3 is TGTGCCAGCTCACCGCCAACCCGGGACTTAGGGCAGTTCTTC. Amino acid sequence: CASSPPTRDLGQFF. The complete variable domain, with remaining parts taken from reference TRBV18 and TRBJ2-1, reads NAGVMQNPRHLVRRRGQEARLRCSPMKGHSHVYWYRQLPEEGLKFMVYLQKENIIDESGMPKERFSAEFPKEGPSILRIQQVVRGDSAAYFCASSPPTRDLGQFFGPGTRLTVL.

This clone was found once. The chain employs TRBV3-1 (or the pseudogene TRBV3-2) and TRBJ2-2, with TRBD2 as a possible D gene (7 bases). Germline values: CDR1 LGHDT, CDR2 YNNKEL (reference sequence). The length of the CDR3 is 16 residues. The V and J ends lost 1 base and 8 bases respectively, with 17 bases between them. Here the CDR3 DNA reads TGTGCCAGCAGCCAAGCTTCGGCGGGGGCTTTTGGGGAGCTGTTTTTT. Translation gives CASSQASAGAFGELFF.

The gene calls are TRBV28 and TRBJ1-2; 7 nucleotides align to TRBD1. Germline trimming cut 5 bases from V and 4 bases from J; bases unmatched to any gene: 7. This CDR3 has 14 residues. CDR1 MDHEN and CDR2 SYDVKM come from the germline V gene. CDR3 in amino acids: CASSPPGTAYGYTF. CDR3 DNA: TGTGCCAGCAGTCCCCCCGGGACAGCCTATGGCTACACCTTC.

Here the CDR3 DNA reads TGTGCCAGCAGCCGCGAGGAGGGGACTCCCTACGAGCAGTACTTC. Its protein is CASSREEGTPYEQYF. The chain couples TRBV6-5 to TRBJ2-7; TRBD2 might be the D (6 bases). Germline V CDR1 and CDR2: MNHEY, SVGAGI. V was pared by 6 bases and J by 2 bases, with 17 bases between. The CDR3 loop spans 15 amino acids.

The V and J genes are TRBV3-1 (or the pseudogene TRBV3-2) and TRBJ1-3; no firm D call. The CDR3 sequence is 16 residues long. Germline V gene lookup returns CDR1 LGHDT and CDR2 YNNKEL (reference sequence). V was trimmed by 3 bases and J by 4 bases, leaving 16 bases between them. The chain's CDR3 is CASSHLRRYGGNTIYF. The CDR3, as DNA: TGTGCCAGCAGCCACCTAAGGAGGTATGGAGGAAACACCATATATTTT.

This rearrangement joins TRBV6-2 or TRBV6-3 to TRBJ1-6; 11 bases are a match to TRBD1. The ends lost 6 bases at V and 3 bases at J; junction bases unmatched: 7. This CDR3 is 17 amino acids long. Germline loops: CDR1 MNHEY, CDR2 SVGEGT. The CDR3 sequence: CASSSPDRGLYNSPLHF. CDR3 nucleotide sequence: TGTGCCAGCAGCTCACCGGACAGGGGGCTCTATAATTCACCCCTCCACTTT.

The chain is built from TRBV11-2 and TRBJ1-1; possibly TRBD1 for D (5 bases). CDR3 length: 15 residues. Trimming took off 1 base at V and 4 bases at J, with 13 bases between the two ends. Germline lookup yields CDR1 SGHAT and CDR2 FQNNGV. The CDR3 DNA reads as TGTGCCAGCAGCTTAGGTAAGGGGAAGAGCACTGAAGCTTTCTTT. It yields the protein CASSLGKGKSTEAFF. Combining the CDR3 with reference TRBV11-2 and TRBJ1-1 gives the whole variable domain EAGVAQSPRYKIIEKRQSVAFWCNPISGHATLYWYQQILGQGPKLLIQFQNNGVVDDSQLPKDRFSAERLKGVDSTLKIQPAKLEDSAVYLCASSLGKGKSTEAFFGQGTRLTVV.

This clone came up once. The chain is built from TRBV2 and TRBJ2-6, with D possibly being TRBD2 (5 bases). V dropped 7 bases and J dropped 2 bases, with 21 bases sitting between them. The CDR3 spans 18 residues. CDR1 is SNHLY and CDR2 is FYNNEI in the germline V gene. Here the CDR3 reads CASTGRLFVPTGANVLTF. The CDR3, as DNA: TGTGCCAGCACTGGGAGACTATTCGTTCCTACTGGGGCCAACGTCCTGACTTTC.

This CDR3 is CATSDPGGPPNGYTF. In DNA form, the CDR3 reads TGTGCCACCAGTGATCCAGGGGGACCACCGAATGGCTACACCTTC. The chain recombines TRBV24-1 with TRBJ1-2; 7 bases line up with TRBD1. The CDR3 spans 15 residues. Germline lookup yields CDR1 KGHDR and CDR2 SFDVKD. The V and J ends lost 3 bases and 6 bases, in that order; junction bases with no gene match: 9.

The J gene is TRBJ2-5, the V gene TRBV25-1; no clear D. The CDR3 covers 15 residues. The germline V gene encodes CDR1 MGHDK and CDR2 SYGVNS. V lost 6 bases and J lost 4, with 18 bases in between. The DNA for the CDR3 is TGTGCCAGCAGCTCCGAAGCGAGGCCTGTAGAGACCCAGTACTTC. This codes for CASSSEARPVETQYF.

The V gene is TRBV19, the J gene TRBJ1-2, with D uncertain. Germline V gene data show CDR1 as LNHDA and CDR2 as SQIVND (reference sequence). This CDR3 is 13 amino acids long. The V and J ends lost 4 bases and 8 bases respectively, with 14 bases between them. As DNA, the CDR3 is TGTGCCAGTAGTAGCTCCCCGGGTGGGGGCTACACCTTC. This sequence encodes CASSSSPGGGYTF.

CDR3 in amino acids: CASSSDRGTEAFF. The CDR3 nucleotides are TGTGCCAGCAGCTCGGACAGGGGAACTGAAGCTTTCTTT. V is TRBV11-2 and J is TRBJ1-1; 9 bases align to TRBD1. The V gene end was trimmed by 4 bases and the J gene end by 5 bases; junction bases not matched to a gene: 2. Germline lookup yields CDR1 SGHAT and CDR2 FQNNGV. The CDR3 is 13 amino acids.

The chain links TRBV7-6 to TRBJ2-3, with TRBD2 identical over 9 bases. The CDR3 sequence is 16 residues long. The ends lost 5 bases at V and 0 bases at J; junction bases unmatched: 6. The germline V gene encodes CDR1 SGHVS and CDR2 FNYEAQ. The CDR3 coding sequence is TGTGCCAGCAGCAGGATAGCGGGAGAGAGCACAGATACGCAGTATTTT. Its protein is CASSRIAGESTDTQYF.

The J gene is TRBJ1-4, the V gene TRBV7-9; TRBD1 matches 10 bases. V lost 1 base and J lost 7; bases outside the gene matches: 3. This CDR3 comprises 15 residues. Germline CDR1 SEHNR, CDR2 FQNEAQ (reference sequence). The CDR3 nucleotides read TGTGCCAGCAGCTTAGGGGGACAGGGGAGTGAAAAACTGTTTTTT. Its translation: CASSLGGQGSEKLFF.

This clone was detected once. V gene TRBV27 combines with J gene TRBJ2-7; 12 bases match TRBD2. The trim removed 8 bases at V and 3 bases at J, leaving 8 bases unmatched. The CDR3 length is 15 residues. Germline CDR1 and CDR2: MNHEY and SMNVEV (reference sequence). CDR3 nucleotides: TGTGCCAGCCGGGATCTAGCGGGAGGGCTCTACGAGCAGTACGTC. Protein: CASRDLAGGLYEQYV.

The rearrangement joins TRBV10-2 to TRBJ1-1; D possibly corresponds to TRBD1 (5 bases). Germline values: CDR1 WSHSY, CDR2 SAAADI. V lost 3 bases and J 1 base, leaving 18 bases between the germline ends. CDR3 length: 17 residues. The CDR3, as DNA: TGCGCCAGCAGTGACATTTGGAGCGGGGGTAGGAACACTGAAGCTTTCTTT. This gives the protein CASSDIWSGGRNTEAFF.